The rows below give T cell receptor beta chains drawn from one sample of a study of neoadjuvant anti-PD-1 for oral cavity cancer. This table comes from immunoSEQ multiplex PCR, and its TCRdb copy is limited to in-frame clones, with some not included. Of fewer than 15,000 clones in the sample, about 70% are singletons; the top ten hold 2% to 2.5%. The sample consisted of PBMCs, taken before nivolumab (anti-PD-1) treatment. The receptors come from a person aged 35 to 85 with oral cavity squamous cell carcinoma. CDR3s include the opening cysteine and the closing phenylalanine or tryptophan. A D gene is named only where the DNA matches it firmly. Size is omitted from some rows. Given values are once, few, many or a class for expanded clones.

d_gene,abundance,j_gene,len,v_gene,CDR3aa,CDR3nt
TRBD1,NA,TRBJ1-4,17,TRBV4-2,CASSQSPGQGGSEKLFF,TGTGCCAGCAGCCAATCCCCGGGACAGGGTGGGAGCGAAAAACTGTTTTTT
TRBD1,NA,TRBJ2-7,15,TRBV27,CASSLRTGEFYEQYF,TGTGCCAGCAGTTTGAGGACAGGAGAGTTTTACGAGCAGTACTTC
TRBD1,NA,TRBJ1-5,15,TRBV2,CASTSRQGAGQPQHF,TGTGCCAGCACGTCGCGACAGGGGGCCGGTCAGCCCCAGCATTTT
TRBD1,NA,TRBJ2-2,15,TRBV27,CASTGQGDYTGELFF,TGTGCCAGCACTGGACAGGGGGATTACACCGGGGAGCTGTTTTTT
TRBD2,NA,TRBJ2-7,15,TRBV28,CASSPRRREGREQYF,TGTGCCAGCAGCCCTCGACGGCGGGAGGGCCGTGAGCAGTACTTC
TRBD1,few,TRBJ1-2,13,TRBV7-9,CASSLADRDGYTF,TGTGCCAGCAGCTTAGCCGACAGGGACGGCTACACCTTC
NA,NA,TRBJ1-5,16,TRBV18,CASSPSGPGGNQPQHF,TGTGCCAGCTCACCATCAGGCCCGGGCGGCAATCAGCCCCAGCATTTT
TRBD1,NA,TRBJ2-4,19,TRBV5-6,CASSASRDRGRVAKNIQYF,TGTGCCAGCAGCGCGAGCCGGGACAGGGGGCGTGTAGCCAAAAACATTCAGTACTTC
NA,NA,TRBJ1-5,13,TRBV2,CASSGQGNQPQHF,TGTGCCAGCAGTGGACAGGGCAATCAGCCCCAGCATTTT
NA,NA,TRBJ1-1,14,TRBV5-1,CASSLSGGGTEAFF,TGCGCCAGCAGCTTGAGTGGGGGAGGAACTGAAGCTTTCTTT
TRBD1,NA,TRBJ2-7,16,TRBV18,CASSPTRLDRGYEQYF,TGTGCCAGCTCACCGACTCGGCTCGACAGGGGTTACGAGCAGTACTTC
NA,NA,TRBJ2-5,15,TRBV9,CASTFAQGQGETQYF,TGTGCCAGCACCTTCGCCCAGGGTCAGGGAGAGACCCAGTACTTC
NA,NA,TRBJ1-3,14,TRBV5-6,CASSLKHRRNTIYF,TGTGCCAGCAGCTTGAAACACCGACGAAACACCATATATTTT
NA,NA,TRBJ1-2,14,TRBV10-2,CASSGTPRRDGYTF,TGCGCCAGCAGTGGGACACCCAGGCGTGATGGCTACACCTTC
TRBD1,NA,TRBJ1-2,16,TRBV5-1,CASSLEGTGGAHGYTF,TGCGCCAGCAGCTTGGAGGGCACAGGGGGCGCACATGGCTACACCTTC
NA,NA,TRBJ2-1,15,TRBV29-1,CSVEGGRRAYNEQFF,TGCAGCGTTGAAGGGGGGCGGAGAGCCTACAATGAGCAGTTCTTC
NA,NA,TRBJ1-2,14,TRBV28,CASTPPGGLNGYTF,TGTGCCAGCACTCCCCCCGGAGGTCTTAATGGCTACACCTTC
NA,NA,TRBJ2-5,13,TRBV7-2,CASSFGRQETQYF,TGTGCCAGCAGCTTCGGGCGTCAAGAGACCCAGTACTTC
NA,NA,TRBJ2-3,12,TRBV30,CAWREGGGAQYF,TGTGCCTGGAGGGAAGGAGGCGGAGCGCAGTATTTT
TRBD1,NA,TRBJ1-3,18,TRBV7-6,CASSLGTGTGATGNTIYF,TGTGCCAGCAGCTTAGGGACCGGGACAGGGGCCACTGGAAACACCATATATTTT
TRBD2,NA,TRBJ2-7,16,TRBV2,CASSETVAGGIYEQYF,TGTGCCAGCAGTGAAACGGTAGCGGGGGGGATCTACGAGCAGTACTTC
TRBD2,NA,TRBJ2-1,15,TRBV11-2,CASSSTSDSYNEQFF,TGTGCCAGCAGCTCCACTAGCGACTCCTACAATGAGCAGTTCTTC
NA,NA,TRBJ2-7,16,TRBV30,CAWSRWGRGHSDEQYF,TGTGCCTGGAGTCGGTGGGGAAGAGGGCATTCGGACGAGCAGTACTTC
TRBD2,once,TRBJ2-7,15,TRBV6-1,CASSETGGRKYEQYF,TGTGCCAGCAGTGAAACCGGCGGGAGAAAGTACGAGCAGTACTTC
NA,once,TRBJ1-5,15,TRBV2,CASSFRGGDNQPQHF,TGTGCCAGCAGTTTCAGGGGAGGAGACAATCAGCCCCAGCATTTT
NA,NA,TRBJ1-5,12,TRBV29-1,CSVGGYNQPQHF,TGCAGCGTTGGGGGATACAATCAGCCCCAGCATTTT
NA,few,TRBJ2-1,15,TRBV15,CATSRVGGIYNEQFF,TGTGCCACCAGCAGAGTAGGGGGTATCTACAATGAGCAGTTCTTC
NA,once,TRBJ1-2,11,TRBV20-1,CSARDPGGYTF,TGCAGTGCTAGAGATCCGGGGGGCTACACCTTC
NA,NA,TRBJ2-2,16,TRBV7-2,CASSLVAIRGTGELFF,TGTGCCAGCAGCTTAGTCGCAATAAGGGGCACCGGGGAGCTGTTTTTT
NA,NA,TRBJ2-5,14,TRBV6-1,CASMVGGPEETQYF,TGTGCCAGCATGGTGGGGGGGCCGGAAGAGACCCAGTACTTC
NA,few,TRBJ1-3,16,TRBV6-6,CASSYGGDLSGNTIYF,TGTGCCAGCAGTTACGGAGGGGACCTCTCTGGAAACACCATATATTTT
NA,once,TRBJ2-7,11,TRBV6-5,CASSYPSEQYF,TGTGCCAGCAGTTACCCTTCCGAGCAGTACTTC
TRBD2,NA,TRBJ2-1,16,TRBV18,CASSPPGTGGRDEQFF,TGTGCCAGCTCACCACCCGGGACGGGGGGGCGTGATGAGCAGTTCTTC
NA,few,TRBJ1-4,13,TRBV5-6,CASSLGATGILFF,TGTGCCAGCAGCTTGGGTGCAACAGGGATCCTGTTTTTT
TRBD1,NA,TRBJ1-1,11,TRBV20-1,CSAGTGYMVFF,TGCAGTGCCGGGACAGGGTATATGGTTTTCTTT
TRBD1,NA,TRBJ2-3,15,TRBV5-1,CASSNQGAQPDTQYF,TGCGCCAGCAGTAATCAGGGGGCGCAACCAGATACGCAGTATTTT
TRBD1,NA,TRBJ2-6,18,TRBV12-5,CASGLAQGGNSGANVLTF,TGTGCTAGTGGTTTGGCACAGGGGGGAAACTCTGGGGCCAACGTCCTGACTTTC
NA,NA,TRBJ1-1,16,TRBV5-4,CASSLSGALGNTEAFF,TGTGCCAGCAGCTTGTCGGGCGCATTAGGGAACACTGAAGCTTTCTTT
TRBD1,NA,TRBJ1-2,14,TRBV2,CASSADRDNYGYTF,TGTGCCAGCAGTGCCGACAGGGACAACTATGGCTACACCTTC
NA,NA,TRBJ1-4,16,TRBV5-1,CASSLTYSLTGEKLFF,TGCGCCAGCAGCTTGACGTATAGCTTGACAGGTGAAAAACTGTTTTTT
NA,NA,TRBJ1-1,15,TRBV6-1,CASSEALGVNTEAFF,TGTGCCAGCAGTGAAGCGCTGGGTGTGAACACTGAAGCTTTCTTT
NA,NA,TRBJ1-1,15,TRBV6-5,CASSYLRSTRAEAFF,TGTGCCAGCAGTTACCTTCGGAGTACCAGGGCTGAAGCTTTCTTT
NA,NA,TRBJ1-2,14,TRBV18,CASSAEGARDGYTF,TGTGCCAGCTCCGCGGAAGGGGCCAGGGATGGCTACACCTTC